This T cell receptor beta chain emerged from a study of vaccination effects on CD4 cells after COVID-19. Study-level findings and limits: Convalescents' post-vaccine spike-reactive clones were mainly new, vaccine-induced. Clones of infection and vaccine origin contracted markedly late after vaccination.

Regarding this clone: Its target is unknown.

This CDR3 spans 13 amino acids. V lost 2 bases and J 13 bases, leaving 13 bases between the germline ends. Germline V gene lookup returns CDR1 SGHNT and CDR2 YYREEE (reference sequence). Viral peptide pools were used in the ViraFEST assay to expand antigen-specific CD4+ T cells, and sequencing came afterward. The culture ran for 10 days, and then CD4+ T cells were isolated. PCR-confirmed SARS-CoV-2 infection occurred in the person between March and December 2020. Days 3 and 7 were when half the medium was replaced with IL-2 medium. Assay: immunoSEQ multiplex PCR; the TCRdb copy retains only in-frame clones and omits some. The sample consists of around 53,000 clones, 76% of them appearing once.

The TCR originated in a human donor who had a prior SARS-CoV-2 infection. The chain has TRBV5-4 and TRBJ1-6, with D unresolved. This specimen consisted of CD4+ T cells from PBMCs cultured with HIV peptides, obtained before COVID-19 vaccination. Noted subset: HIV-1 Nef peptide pool negative control/reference culture. In DNA, the CDR3 is TGTGCCAGCAGCTTCCCAGGTGTACGTCCCCTCCACTTT. Its protein product is CASSFPGVRPLHF. The whole variable domain, remainder taken from reference TRBV5-4 and TRBJ1-6, is ETGVTQSPTHLIKTRGQQVTLRCSSQSGHNTVSWYQQALGQGPQFIFQYYREEENGRGNFPPRFSGLQFPNYSSELNVNALELDDSALYLCASSFPGVRPLHFGNGTRLTVT.